The following is a T cell receptor beta chain sequence with its context. TCRdb's table, derived via immunoSEQ multiplex PCR, lists solely in-frame clones and lacks some. The sample lists 100,000 to 150,000 clones, around 70% occurring once. The data are from a study of blood T cell repertoires in COVID-19. As for the study in general: Acute and convalescent COVID-19 specimens originated in the United States, Italy and Spain.

Germline lookup yields CDR1 LNHDA and CDR2 SQIVND (reference sequence). The germline V and J ends were trimmed by 3 bases and 2 bases, with 19 bases remaining between them. CDR3 length: 17 residues. Material: peripheral blood. This TCR was sampled from a man aged 60-69 years with acute or convalescent COVID-19. This rearrangement joins TRBV19 to TRBJ1-1, with a tentative D call TRBD1 (6 bases). In DNA form, the CDR3 reads TGTGCCAGTAGTATGGAATTCGGACAGTCGGATAACACTGAAGCTTTCTTT. Its protein is CASSMEFGQSDNTEAFF.